One and the same sample provided the 19 T cell receptor beta chains below, sequenced in a study of T cell responses to AZD1222 COVID-19 vaccine. Sequencing was performed with immunoSEQ multiplex PCR; in TCRdb, only in-frame clones are kept and a portion is missing. The data contain 93,000 or so clones, around 92% of them singletons. Specimen: peripheral blood, collected on day 0 of AZD1222 vaccination. These receptors all come from an adult in good health.

This clone came up once. The rearrangement joins TRBV7-2 to TRBJ2-2, with 8 nucleotides matching TRBD2. This CDR3 spans 16 amino acids. The germline gives CDR1 SGHTA, CDR2 FQGNSA. V gave up 6 bases and J gave up 6 bases; unmatched junction bases: 12. CDR3 residues: CASSFQGPLAAGELFF. CDR3 sequence (DNA): TGTGCCAGCAGTTTTCAGGGGCCACTAGCGGCCGGGGAGCTGTTTTTT.

The rearrangement links TRBV7-9 to TRBJ2-1; D tentatively reads TRBD1 or TRBD2 (6 bases each). The CDR3 consists of 17 residues. Germline CDR1 reads SEHNR; CDR2 reads FQNEAQ (reference sequence). The V gene lost 3 bases and the J gene lost 4 bases, with 19 bases spanning the gap. CDR3 loop: CASSLALGGRAYNEQFF. The CDR3 coding sequence is TGTGCCAGCAGCTTGGCCCTGGGGGGCAGGGCGTACAATGAGCAGTTCTTC.

The gene calls are TRBV2 and TRBJ1-2; unclear D gene. With 6 bases removed from V and 5 bases from J, the gap between germline ends came to 10 bases. Germline lookup yields CDR1 SNHLY and CDR2 FYNNEI. This CDR3 comprises 12 residues. The DNA of the CDR3 is TGTGCCAGCAGCCCAGAGGGATATGGCTACACCTTC. It yields the protein CASSPEGYGYTF.

The genes are TRBV19 and TRBJ2-1; D is possibly TRBD1 or TRBD2 (5 bases each). Trimming pared 5 bases from V and 6 bases from J, leaving 20 bases between. There are 16 residues in the CDR3. Germline loops: CDR1 LNHDA, CDR2 SQIVND (reference sequence). The CDR3 bases are TGTGCCAGTAGTCTCCACGGGTCCGGGGCCGCCAATGAGCAGTTCTTC. Residues: CASSLHGSGAANEQFF.

This chain uses TRBV27 with TRBJ1-5; D ambiguous. The CDR3 has 12 amino acids. In germline, CDR1 is MNHEY, CDR2 SMNVEV (reference sequence). V was clipped by 6 bases and J by 5 bases, with 8 bases between them. CDR3 protein: CASSPGYQPQHF. The CDR3 coding sequence is TGTGCCAGCAGCCCGGGGTATCAGCCCCAGCATTTT.

This sequence joins TRBV29-1 and TRBJ1-4; D gene uncertain. V was trimmed by 4 bases and J by 4 bases, leaving 10 bases between them. The CDR3 has 13 amino acids. Germline CDR1 and CDR2: SQVTM and ANQGSEA. The CDR3 region has the DNA TGCAGCGTTGTAACAGCCAATAATGAAAAACTGTTTTTT. As protein: CSVVTANNEKLFF.

V usage is TRBV7-3 and J usage is TRBJ2-1, with 10 bases fitting TRBD1. The CDR3 consists of 15 residues. After removal of 4 bases from V and 2 bases from J, the junction contained 2 bases not matched to a gene. Germline CDR1 SGHTA, CDR2 FQGTGA. CDR3 protein: CASSWGQGTYNEQFF. In nucleotides, the CDR3 is TGTGCCAGCAGCTGGGGACAGGGGACCTACAATGAGCAGTTCTTC.

The gene calls are TRBV19 and TRBJ2-7; the match to TRBD2 covers 8 bases. The CDR3 extends over 14 amino acids. The V gene end was trimmed by 3 bases and the J gene end by 3 bases; junction bases not matched to a gene: 4. The germline gives CDR1 LNHDA, CDR2 SQIVND (reference sequence). The CDR3 DNA is TGTGCCAGTAGTATCGGGGGGGCCCTCTACGAGCAGTACTTC. It codes for CASSIGGALYEQYF.

The table lists this clone with many counts. The rearrangement joins TRBV11-2 to TRBJ2-7; unclear D gene. Germline CDR1 SGHAT, CDR2 FQNNGV. The CDR3 is made up of 11 amino acids. Trimming took off 4 bases at V and 5 bases at J, with 6 bases between the two ends. For the CDR3, the DNA is TGTGCCAGCAGCTGGGGTCACGAGCAGTACTTC. Translating gives CASSWGHEQYF.

V gene TRBV12-3 or TRBV12-4 combines with J gene TRBJ1-4; D is possibly TRBD1 (5 bases). V was pared by 8 bases and J by 7 bases, with 11 bases between. This CDR3 spans 12 amino acids. The CDR3 is CASAWGVEKLFF. CDR3 nucleotides: TGTGCCAGCGCTTGGGGGGTTGAAAAACTGTTTTTT.

V and J are TRBV19 and TRBJ2-5, with D tentatively TRBD2 (6 bases). Germline CDR1 is LNHDA and CDR2 is SQIVND (reference sequence). This CDR3 region has 12 residues. V dropped 3 bases and J dropped 5 bases, with 7 bases sitting between them. CDR3 residues: CASSIGGETQYF. The CDR3 nucleotides are TGTGCCAGTAGTATTGGAGGGGAGACCCAGTACTTC.

V gene TRBV6-4 combines with J gene TRBJ2-1, with D perhaps TRBD2 (5 bases). The CDR3 totals 10 residues. The germline V gene encodes CDR1 MRHNA and CDR2 SNTAGT. The DNA of the CDR3 is TGTAAGAGGGCGGTACTTTGGCAGTTCTTC. This encodes CKRAVLWQFF.

This rearrangement joins TRBV24-1 to TRBJ2-5; the match to TRBD1 covers 9 bases. V lost 4 bases to trimming and J lost 5 bases; unmatched junction nucleotides: 4. CDR1 KGHDR and CDR2 SFDVKD come from the germline V gene. The CDR3 runs to 14 residues. The CDR3 DNA sequence: TGTGCCACCAGTGACCTGGACAGGGGTGAGACCCAGTACTTC. Residues: CATSDLDRGETQYF.

Here the CDR3 DNA reads TGTGCCAGCAGCTTAGGACTAGGGGGGACAGATACGCAGTATTTT. Its protein is CASSLGLGGTDTQYF. The rearrangement links TRBV7-2 to TRBJ2-3, with D perhaps TRBD1 or TRBD2 (6 bases each). The V gene's germline CDR1 is SGHTA and CDR2 FQGNSA. This CDR3 spans 15 amino acids. The V and J ends lost 1 base and 3 bases respectively, with 11 bases between them.

The genes are TRBV9 and TRBJ2-3, with unresolved D. CDR3 length: 12 amino acids. The germline V gene has CDR1 SGDLS and CDR2 YYNGEE. Trimming pared 2 bases from V and 2 bases from J, leaving 3 bases between. This CDR3 is CASSVTTDTQYF. CDR3 coding DNA: TGTGCCAGCAGCGTGACCACAGATACGCAGTATTTT.

The chain recombines TRBV7-2 with TRBJ2-1; 8 nucleotides align to TRBD2. Germline V gene data show CDR1 as SGHTA and CDR2 as FQGNSA. The CDR3 is 14 amino acids. V lost 2 bases to trimming and J lost 6 bases; unmatched junction nucleotides: 3. The CDR3 is CASSLRREANEQFF. CDR3 sequence (DNA): TGTGCCAGCAGCTTAAGGCGGGAGGCCAATGAGCAGTTCTTC.

The chain couples TRBV28 to TRBJ1-2; tentatively, D is TRBD1 (5 bases). There are 14 residues in the CDR3. Trimming took 5 bases from V and 11 from J, leaving 21 bases between them. Germline assignment: CDR1 MDHEN and CDR2 SYDVKM. Here the CDR3 reads CASSTDGGLRGYTF. The CDR3 coding sequence is TGTGCCAGCAGTACCGACGGGGGTCTAAGGGGATACACCTTC.

This clone showed up just a few times. This chain connects TRBV5-1 to TRBJ1-2; 8 nucleotides agree with TRBD1. Germline CDR1 reads SGHRS; CDR2 reads YFSETQ. Unmatched junction bases numbered 11, after V lost 6 bases and J lost 7 bases. The CDR3 extends over 14 amino acids. CDR3 bases: TGCGCCAGCAAACCAGACAGGGGTACGTCTGGCTACACCTTC. Encoded protein: CASKPDRGTSGYTF. The whole variable domain, filled in from reference TRBV5-1 and TRBJ1-2, reads KAGVTQTPRYLIKTRGQQVTLSCSPISGHRSVSWYQQTPGQGLQFLFEYFSETQRNKGNFPGRFSGRQFSNSRSEMNVSTLELGDSALYLCASKPDRGTSGYTFGSGTRLTVV.

This chain connects TRBV19 to TRBJ1-5; D is undetermined. The CDR3 consists of 14 residues. CDR1 LNHDA and CDR2 SQIVND come from the germline V gene (reference sequence). Between the trimmed V and J ends, which lost 3 bases and 0 bases, there was a span of 6 bases. CDR3 sequence reads: CASSIDYSNQPQHF. The CDR3 DNA follows: TGTGCCAGTAGTATCGATTATAGCAATCAGCCCCAGCATTTT. The full variable domain, in which reference TRBV19 and TRBJ1-5 provide the parts outside the CDR3, is DGGITQSPKYLFRKEGQNVTLSCEQNLNHDAMYWYRQDPGQGLRLIYYSQIVNDFQKGDIAEGYSVSREKKESFPLTVTSAQKNPTAFYLCASSIDYSNQPQHFGDGTRLSIL.